Each of the 2 T cell receptor beta chains below was sequenced from the same sample in a study of cytomegalovirus exposure and HLA in healthy donors. The study ran its PCR with 60 Vbeta and 13 Jbeta primers. This table comes from immunoSEQ multiplex PCR, and its TCRdb copy is limited to in-frame clones, with some not included. The sample shows some 140,000 clones, roughly 80% of them seen only once. Sequences were obtained from PBMCs. The receptors derive from a woman in her fifties or sixties in good health and CMV-seronegative.

The chain uses TRBV6-4 and TRBJ1-5; 7 bases are shared with TRBD1. V dropped 6 bases and J dropped 9; count of bases not matched to a gene: 11. Germline V gene sequence: CDR1 MRHNA, CDR2 SNTAGT. The CDR3 loop spans 14 amino acids. The CDR3 region is CASSPDRAAAPQHF. CDR3 nucleotide sequence: TGTGCCAGCAGCCCCGACAGGGCGGCGGCGCCCCAGCATTTT.

The V call is TRBV13, the J call TRBJ2-7; tentative D call: TRBD1 (6 bases). Germline assignment: CDR1 PRHDT and CDR2 FYEKMQ (reference sequence). The CDR3 runs to 16 residues. V lost 2 bases to trimming and J lost 3 bases, with 17 bases between them. The CDR3 here is CASSLSLSDRYYEQYF. The CDR3 DNA follows: TGTGCCAGCAGCTTATCCCTTTCGGACAGATACTACGAGCAGTACTTC.